This record covers a single T cell receptor (beta chain). These data belong to a study of tissue T cells after allogeneic stem cell transplantation. Produced via immunoSEQ multiplex PCR; TCRdb's table is partial and in-frame only. The sample comprises 12,000 or so clones, about two thirds of which are singletons, and around 15% rests with the top ten. V dropped 3 bases and J dropped 10 bases, with 14 bases sitting between them. The CDR3 loop spans 13 amino acids. Per germline, CDR1 SGHAT and CDR2 FQNNGV. The TCR originated in a woman between 18 and 50 years old with breast cancer. V usage is TRBV11-2 and J usage is TRBJ2-3, with D perhaps assigned TRBD1 or TRBD2 (5 bases each). Sequencing was performed on tissue from the right colon, taken at autopsy. The CDR3 reads CASSLGRLEAQYF. The CDR3 DNA reads TGTGCCAGCAGCTTGGGGCGCTTGGAGGCGCAGTATTTT.